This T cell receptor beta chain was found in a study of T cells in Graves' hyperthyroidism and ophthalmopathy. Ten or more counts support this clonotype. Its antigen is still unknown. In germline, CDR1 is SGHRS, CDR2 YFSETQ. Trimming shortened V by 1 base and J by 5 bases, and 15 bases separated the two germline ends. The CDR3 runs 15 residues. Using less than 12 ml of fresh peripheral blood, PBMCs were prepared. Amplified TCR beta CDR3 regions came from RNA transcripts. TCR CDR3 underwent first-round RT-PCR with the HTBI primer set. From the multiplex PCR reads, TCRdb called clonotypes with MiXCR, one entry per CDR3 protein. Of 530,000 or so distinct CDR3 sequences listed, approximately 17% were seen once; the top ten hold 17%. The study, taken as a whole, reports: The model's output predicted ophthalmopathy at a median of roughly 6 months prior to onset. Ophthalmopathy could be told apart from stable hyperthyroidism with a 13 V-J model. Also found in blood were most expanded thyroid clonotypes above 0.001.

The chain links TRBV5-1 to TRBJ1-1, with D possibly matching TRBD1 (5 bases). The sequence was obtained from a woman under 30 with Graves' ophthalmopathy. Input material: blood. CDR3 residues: CASSLSEGMWTEAFF. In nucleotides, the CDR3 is TGCGCCAGCAGCTTGTCGGAGGGGATGTGGACTGAAGCTTTCTTT. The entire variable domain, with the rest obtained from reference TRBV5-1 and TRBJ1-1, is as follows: KAGVTQTPRYLIKTRGQQVTLSCSPISGHRSVSWYQQTPGQGLQFLFEYFSETQRNKGNFPGRFSGRQFSNSRSEMNVSTLELGDSALYLCASSLSEGMWTEAFFGQGTRLTVV.